One and the same sample provided the 16 T cell receptor beta chains below, sequenced in a study of shared clonotypes between healthy human individuals. Generated by immunoSEQ multiplex PCR, the TCRdb table keeps only in-frame clones and is missing some. The table shows about 560,000 clones, with around 77% occurring only once. The sequencing sample was made of PBMCs. These receptors were obtained from a woman aged 40 to 50 in good health. Some clones in this sample may be carry-over from other donors' samples.

In its sample, this clone was seen once. The V gene is TRBV25-1, the J gene TRBJ1-2; D is undetermined. Trimming removed 7 bases at V and 6 bases at J, with 15 bases between. This CDR3 region has 13 residues. Germline values: CDR1 MGHDK, CDR2 SYGVNS. CDR3 loop: CASTSRVSDGYTF. The DNA of the CDR3 is TGTGCCAGCACCTCTCGGGTTTCGGATGGCTACACCTTC.

The chain carries TRBV6-6 and TRBJ2-5, with 7 bases that match TRBD1. Germline CDR1 MNHNY, CDR2 SVGAGI (reference sequence). The length of the CDR3 is 15 residues. V shed 2 bases, J shed 4 bases, and the junction held 7 bases outside the gene matches. CDR3 protein: CASSYRQGGGETQYF. The CDR3 DNA is TGTGCCAGCAGTTACCGACAGGGTGGAGGAGAGACCCAGTACTTC.

The rearrangement uses TRBV2 and TRBJ1-3, with TRBD1 identical over 9 bases. This CDR3 region has 13 residues. The trim removed 8 bases at V and 2 bases at J, leaving 1 base unmatched. Germline CDR1 is SNHLY and CDR2 is FYNNEI. CDR3 coding DNA: TGTGCCAGCGACAGGGGGACTGGAAACACCATATATTTT. Its protein is CASDRGTGNTIYF.

This clone was counted a single time. The chain has TRBV27 and TRBJ1-5; D is unclear. This CDR3 has 13 amino acids. Germline V gene sequence: CDR1 MNHEY, CDR2 SMNVEV (reference sequence). Trimming took off 2 bases at V and 0 bases at J, with 2 bases between the two ends. CDR3 DNA sequence: TGTGCCAGCAGTTTAGGTAGCAATCAGCCCCAGCATTTT. Its translation is CASSLGSNQPQHF.

This clone was found a few times. The rearrangement joins TRBV7-2 to TRBJ2-5; no firm D call. V lost 5 bases and J 3 bases, leaving 4 bases between the germline ends. This CDR3 region has 11 residues. Germline V CDR1 and CDR2: SGHTA, FQGNSA. CDR3 loop: CASSPKETQYF. The CDR3 DNA is TGTGCCAGCAGCCCAAAAGAGACCCAGTACTTC.

The V call is TRBV4-2, the J call TRBJ2-1; the D gene is possibly TRBD2 (5 bases). Trimming stripped 4 bases from V and 2 bases from J, with 15 bases between. Germline V CDR1 and CDR2: LGHNA, YNFKEQ. CDR3 length: 16 residues. CDR3 DNA sequence: TGTGCCAGCAGCCCGAAGGAGGACGCAGCCTACAATGAGCAGTTCTTC. Its protein product is CASSPKEDAAYNEQFF.

This chain links TRBV6-5 with TRBJ2-1; TRBD2 matches at 8 bases. CDR1 and CDR2 (germline): MNHEY, SVGAGI. V was pared by 0 bases and J by 3 bases, with 1 base of the junction left unmatched. This CDR3 has 15 amino acids. The CDR3: CASSYSAGGYNEQFF. CDR3 sequence (DNA): TGTGCCAGCAGTTACTCGGCGGGAGGCTACAATGAGCAGTTCTTC.

In DNA, the CDR3 is TGTGCCAGCAATGACAGGGCCCGGGCTGAAGCTTTCTTT. Amino acid sequence: CASNDRARAEAFF. The V gene is TRBV2, the J gene TRBJ1-1; 7 bases map to TRBD1. Germline V gene sequence: CDR1 SNHLY, CDR2 FYNNEI. With 7 bases clipped from V and 6 bases from J, the junction kept 8 bases outside the gene matches. The CDR3 has 13 residues.

V is TRBV11-3 and J is TRBJ2-1; a weak D match, TRBD2 (6 bases). Germline V lookup: CDR1 SGHNT, CDR2 YENEEA. The CDR3 is 13 amino acids. Trimming pared 4 bases from V and 5 bases from J, leaving 9 bases between. CDR3 protein: CASSSGGDNEQFF. DNA of the CDR3: TGTGCCAGCAGCTCAGGAGGGGACAATGAGCAGTTCTTC.

This CDR3 reads CASSLVGGADTQYF. DNA of the CDR3: TGTGCCAGCAGCTTAGTTGGGGGAGCAGATACGCAGTATTTT. This chain connects TRBV7-7 to TRBJ2-3; either TRBD1 or TRBD2 may fit D (5 bases each). From germline, CDR1 is SSHAT and CDR2 FNYEAQ (reference sequence). The CDR3 extends over 14 amino acids. V lost 1 base, J lost 4 bases, and 9 bases lay in between.

The rearrangement joins TRBV28 to TRBJ1-5; D call uncertain. Germline V gene data show CDR1 as MDHEN and CDR2 as SYDVKM. The CDR3 loop spans 15 amino acids. V was trimmed by 5 bases and J by 4 bases, leaving 15 bases between them. The CDR3: CASSPRLGENQPQHF. For the CDR3, the DNA is TGTGCCAGCAGTCCACGTTTAGGAGAGAATCAGCCCCAGCATTTT.

This chain joins TRBV6-1 and TRBJ2-1; D unclear. The ends were cut back, 2 bases at V and 5 bases at J, with 4 bases in the middle. Germline CDR1 and CDR2: MNHNS and SASEGT. The CDR3 loop spans 12 amino acids. This chain's CDR3 is CASSEQNNEQFF. In nucleotides, the CDR3 is TGTGCCAGCAGTGAACAGAACAATGAGCAGTTCTTC.

V and J are TRBV10-3 and TRBJ2-7, with 12 nucleotides matching TRBD2. This CDR3 is 18 amino acids long. In germline, CDR1 is ENHRY, CDR2 SYGVKD. V was clipped by 3 bases and J by 2 bases; unmatched bases: 11. CDR3 DNA: TGTGCCATCAGTGACTCCCGGCTAGCGGGAGGGGGGACCTACGAGCAGTACTTC. It specifies CAISDSRLAGGGTYEQYF.

The genes are TRBV6-6 and TRBJ2-7, with 9 bases fitting TRBD1. Germline CDR1 is MNHNY and CDR2 is SVGAGI (reference sequence). The CDR3 is 14 residues long. V gave up 6 bases and J gave up 2 bases; unmatched junction bases: 5. The CDR3 bases are TGTGCCAGCAGAGGACAGGGGTATCCCTACGAGCAGTACTTC. It encodes CASRGQGYPYEQYF.

In regard to this clone: One base away lies a much larger clone, so this may be a sequencing read error. This chain joins TRBV2 and TRBJ1-2; no clear D. Germline V gene sequence: CDR1 SNHLY, CDR2 FYNNEI. The CDR3 covers 15 residues. DNA of the CDR3: TGTGTCAGCAGTGAGGGTCTAGGGCCTAACTATGGCTACACCTTC. This sequence encodes CVSSEGLGPNYGYTF.

This clone has just a few counts. The V call is TRBV18, the J call TRBJ2-5, with D unresolved. This CDR3 region has 14 residues. V was cut by 8 bases and J by 5 bases, with 18 bases left in between. From germline, CDR1 is KGHSH and CDR2 LQKENI. The CDR3 DNA is TGTGCCAGCCACACGATATCCTCGCGGGAGACCCAGTACTTC. This sequence encodes CASHTISSRETQYF.